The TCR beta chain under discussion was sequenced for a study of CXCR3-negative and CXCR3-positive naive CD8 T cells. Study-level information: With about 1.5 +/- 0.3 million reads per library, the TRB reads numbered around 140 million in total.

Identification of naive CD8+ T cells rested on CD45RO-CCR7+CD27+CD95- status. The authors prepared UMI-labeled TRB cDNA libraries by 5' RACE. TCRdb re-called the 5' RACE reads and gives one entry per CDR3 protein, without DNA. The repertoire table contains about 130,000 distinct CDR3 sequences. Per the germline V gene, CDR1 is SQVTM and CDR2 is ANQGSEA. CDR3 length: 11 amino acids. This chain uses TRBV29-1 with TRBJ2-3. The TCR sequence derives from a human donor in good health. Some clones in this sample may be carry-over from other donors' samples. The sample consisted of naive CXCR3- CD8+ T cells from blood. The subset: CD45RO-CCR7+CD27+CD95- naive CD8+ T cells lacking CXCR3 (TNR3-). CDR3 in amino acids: CSVQGTDTQYF.